Following are 5 T cell receptor beta chains from one sample sequenced in a study of shared clonotypes between healthy human individuals. The method was immunoSEQ multiplex PCR; TCRdb's version includes in-frame clones alone and lacks a portion of them. The profile shows 2 million to 2.5 million clones, approximately 96% of them singletons. The sample taken for sequencing was naive CD4+ T cells sorted from blood. Subset of the sample: CD45RA+ positively selected. The receptors originated from a man between 18 and 35 years old in good health.

The J gene is TRBJ1-2, the V gene TRBV4-1, with D unresolved. Germline CDR1 is MGHRA and CDR2 is YSYEKL. This CDR3 is 13 amino acids long. Trimming removed 3 bases at V and 3 bases at J, with 8 bases between. The CDR3 DNA sequence: TGCGCCAGCAGCCACGATAGGGACTATGGCTACACCTTC. Translated: CASSHDRDYGYTF.

V and J are TRBV5-6 and TRBJ2-7; TRBD1 matches at 8 bases. CDR3 length equals 16 residues. The junction had 9 bases not matched to a gene; V was cut back by 0 bases and J by 4 bases. Per the germline V gene, CDR1 is SGHDT and CDR2 is YYEEEE. CDR3 DNA sequence: TGTGCCAGCAGCTTGGTGGCAGGGGGCAAGAAATACGAGCAGTACTTC. Its translation: CASSLVAGGKKYEQYF.

The chain couples TRBV10-3 to TRBJ2-5; 8 bases align to TRBD2. CDR1 ENHRY and CDR2 SYGVKD come from the germline V gene. The CDR3 covers 16 residues. J gave up 4 bases and V 0 bases, and 7 bases lay outside the gene matches. The CDR3 DNA sequence: TGTGCCATCAGTGAGTCGAATAGCGGGATCCGAGAGACCCAGTACTTC. This translates into CAISESNSGIRETQYF.

This chain uses TRBV6-6 with TRBJ2-7; 8 positions match TRBD2. V lost 4 bases and J lost 6; bases outside the gene matches: 11. The CDR3 runs 15 residues. Germline CDR1 MNHNY, CDR2 SVGAGI (reference sequence). The chain's CDR3 is CASSLRAGDVGEQYF. CDR3 sequence (DNA): TGTGCCAGCAGTTTAAGAGCGGGAGATGTGGGCGAGCAGTACTTC.

The chain combines TRBV6-1 with TRBJ2-3; tentative D call: TRBD2 (5 bases). This CDR3 is built from 14 residues. Trimming removed 2 bases at V and 6 bases at J, with 12 bases between. Per the germline V gene, CDR1 is MNHNS and CDR2 is SASEGT. The DNA of the CDR3 is TGTGCCAGCAGTGAACAAACCCCGGGGGATACGCAGTATTTT. Residues: CASSEQTPGDTQYF.